This T cell receptor (beta chain) was documented in a study of T cell repertoires in cytomegalovirus infection. TCRdb re-called the reads with MiXCR, one entry per CDR3 protein. The top ten hold approximately 18% of the sample, which has about 700,000 distinct CDR3 sequences, 30% to 35% seen once. At least ten counts were recorded for this clonotype. Its specificity is unknown. The CDR3 loop spans 14 amino acids. The germline V and J ends were trimmed by 1 base and 7 bases, with 11 bases remaining between them. Germline assignment: CDR1 SGHTA and CDR2 FQGNSA. V is TRBV7-2 and J is TRBJ1-3; maybe TRBD1 (6 bases). The clonotype comes from a human donor in good health (CMV status not recorded). Some clones in this sample may be carry-over from other donors' samples. The sample here was cultured PBMCs, taken from culture after CMV antigen stimulation. In nucleotides, the CDR3 is TGTGCCAGCAGCTTAGGCCAGGGGCTCAACACCATATATTTT. Residues: CASSLGQGLNTIYF. The entire variable domain, with the rest obtained from reference TRBV7-2 and TRBJ1-3, is as follows: GAGVSQSPSNKVTEKGKDVELRCDPISGHTALYWYRQSLGQGLEFLIYFQGNSAPDKSGLPSDRFSAERTGGSVSTLTIQRTQQEDSAVYLCASSLGQGLNTIYFGEGSWLTVV.